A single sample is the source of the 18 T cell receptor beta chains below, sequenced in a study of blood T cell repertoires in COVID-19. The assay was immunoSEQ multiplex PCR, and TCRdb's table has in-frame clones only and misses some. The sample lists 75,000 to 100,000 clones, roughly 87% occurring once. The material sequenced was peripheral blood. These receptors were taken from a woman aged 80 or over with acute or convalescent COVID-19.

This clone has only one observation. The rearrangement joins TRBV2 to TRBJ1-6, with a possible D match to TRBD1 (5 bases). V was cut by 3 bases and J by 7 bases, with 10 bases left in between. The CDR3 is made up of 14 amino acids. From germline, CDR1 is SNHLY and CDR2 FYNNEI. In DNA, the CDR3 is TGTGCCAGCAGTGACGACAGTTCCAATTCACCCCTCCACTTT. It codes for CASSDDSSNSPLHF.

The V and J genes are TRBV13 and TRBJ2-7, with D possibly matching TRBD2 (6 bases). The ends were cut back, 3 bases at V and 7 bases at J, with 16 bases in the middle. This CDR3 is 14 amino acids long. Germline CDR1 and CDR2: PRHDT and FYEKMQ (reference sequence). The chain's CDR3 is CASSFGTGGEEQYF. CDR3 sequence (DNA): TGTGCCAGCAGCTTCGGGACTGGCGGTGAGGAGCAGTACTTC. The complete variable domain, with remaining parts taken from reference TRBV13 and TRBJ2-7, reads AAGVIQSPRHLIKEKRETATLKCYPIPRHDTVYWYQQGPGQDPQFLISFYEKMQSDKGSIPDRFSAQQFSDYHSELNMSSLELGDSALYFCASSFGTGGEEQYFGPGTRLTVT.

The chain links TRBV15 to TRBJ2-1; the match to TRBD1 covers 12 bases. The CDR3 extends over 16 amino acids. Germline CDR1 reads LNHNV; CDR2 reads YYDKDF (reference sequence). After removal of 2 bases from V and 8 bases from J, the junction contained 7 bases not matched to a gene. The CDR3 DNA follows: TGTGCCACCAGCAGAAACCCCGGGACAGGGGGCGATGAGCAGTTCTTC. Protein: CATSRNPGTGGDEQFF.

CDR3 amino acids: CSGSGQVDTEAFF. CDR3 coding DNA: TGCAGCGGTTCGGGACAGGTTGATACTGAAGCTTTCTTT. The rearrangement uses TRBV29-1 and TRBJ1-1, with TRBD1 matching 8 bases. The CDR3 length is 13 residues. Germline V CDR1 and CDR2: SQVTM, ANQGSEA. V lost 7 bases to trimming and J lost 5 bases; unmatched junction nucleotides: 9.

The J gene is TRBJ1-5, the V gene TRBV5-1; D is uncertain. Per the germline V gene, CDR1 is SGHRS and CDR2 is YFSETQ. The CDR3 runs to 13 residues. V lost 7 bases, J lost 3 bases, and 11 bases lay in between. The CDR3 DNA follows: TGCGCCAGCTCGGCGGGGTACAATCAGCCCCAGCATTTT. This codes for CASSAGYNQPQHF.

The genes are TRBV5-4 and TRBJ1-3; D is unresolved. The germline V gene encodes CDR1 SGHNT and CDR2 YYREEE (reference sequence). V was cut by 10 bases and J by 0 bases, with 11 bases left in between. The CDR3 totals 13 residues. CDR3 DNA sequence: TGTGCCTCTGGGCAGAACTCTGGAAACACCATATATTTT. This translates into CASGQNSGNTIYF.

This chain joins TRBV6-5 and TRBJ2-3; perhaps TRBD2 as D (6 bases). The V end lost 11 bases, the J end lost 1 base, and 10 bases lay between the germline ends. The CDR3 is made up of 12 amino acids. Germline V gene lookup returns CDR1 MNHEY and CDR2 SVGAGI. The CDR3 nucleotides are TGTGCCTCCCAGCGGGGCACAGATACGCAGTATTTT. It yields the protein CASQRGTDTQYF.

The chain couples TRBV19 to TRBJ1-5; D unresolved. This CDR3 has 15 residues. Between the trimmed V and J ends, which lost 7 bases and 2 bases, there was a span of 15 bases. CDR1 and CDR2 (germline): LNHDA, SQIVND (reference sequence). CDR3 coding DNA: TGTGCCAGTACCCTCGTGAAGGGAGGCAATCAGCCCCAGCATTTT. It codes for CASTLVKGGNQPQHF. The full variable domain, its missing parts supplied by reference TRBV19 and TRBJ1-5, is DGGITQSPKYLFRKEGQNVTLSCEQNLNHDAMYWYRQDPGQGLRLIYYSQIVNDFQKGDIAEGYSVSREKKESFPLTVTSAQKNPTAFYLCASTLVKGGNQPQHFGDGTRLSIL.

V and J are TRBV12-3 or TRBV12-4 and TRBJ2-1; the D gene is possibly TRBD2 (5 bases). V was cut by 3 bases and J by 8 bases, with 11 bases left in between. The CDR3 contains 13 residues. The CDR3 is CASSFGPGDEQFF. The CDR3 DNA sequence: TGTGCCAGCAGTTTCGGCCCCGGGGATGAGCAGTTCTTC.

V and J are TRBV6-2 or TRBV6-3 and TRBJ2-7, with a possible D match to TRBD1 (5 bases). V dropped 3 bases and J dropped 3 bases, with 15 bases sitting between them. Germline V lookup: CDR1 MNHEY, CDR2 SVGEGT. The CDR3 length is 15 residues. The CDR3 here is CASSYGGHTIYEQYF. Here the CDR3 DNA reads TGTGCCAGCAGTTATGGCGGACACACTATCTACGAGCAGTACTTC.

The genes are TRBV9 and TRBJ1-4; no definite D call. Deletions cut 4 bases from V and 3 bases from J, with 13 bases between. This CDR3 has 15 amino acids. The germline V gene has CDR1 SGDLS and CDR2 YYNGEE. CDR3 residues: CASSPAGRSNEKLFF. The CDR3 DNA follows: TGTGCCAGCAGCCCGGCAGGAAGATCTAATGAAAAACTGTTTTTT.

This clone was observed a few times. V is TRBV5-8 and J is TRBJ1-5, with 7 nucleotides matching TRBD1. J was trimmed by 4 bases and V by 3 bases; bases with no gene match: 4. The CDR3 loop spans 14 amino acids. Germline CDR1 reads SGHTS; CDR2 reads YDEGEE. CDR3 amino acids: CASSSNRGNQPQHF. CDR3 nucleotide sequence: TGTGCCAGCAGCTCCAACAGGGGTAATCAGCCCCAGCATTTT.

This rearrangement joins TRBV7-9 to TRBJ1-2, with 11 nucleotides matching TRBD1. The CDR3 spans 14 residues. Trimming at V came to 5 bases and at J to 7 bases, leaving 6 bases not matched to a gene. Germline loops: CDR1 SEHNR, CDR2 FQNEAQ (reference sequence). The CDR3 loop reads CASSPGQGAGGYTF. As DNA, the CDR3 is TGTGCCAGCAGCCCCGGACAGGGGGCGGGTGGCTACACCTTC.

The CDR3 nucleotides read TGTGCCTGGAGTTCCGGGACAGGGGGCATCACCTTC. It encodes CAWSSGTGGITF. The V gene is TRBV30, the J gene TRBJ1-2; 12 bases line up with TRBD1. From germline, CDR1 is GTSNPN and CDR2 SVGIG (reference sequence). With 2 bases clipped from V and 13 bases from J, the junction kept 5 bases outside the gene matches. This CDR3 region has 12 residues.

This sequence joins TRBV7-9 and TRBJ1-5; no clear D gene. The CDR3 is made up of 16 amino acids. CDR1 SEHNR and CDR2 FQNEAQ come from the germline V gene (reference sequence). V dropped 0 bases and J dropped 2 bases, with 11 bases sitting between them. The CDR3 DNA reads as TGTGCCAGCAGCTTAGCGCTAGCCTCAGGCAATCAGCCCCAGCATTTT. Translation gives CASSLALASGNQPQHF.

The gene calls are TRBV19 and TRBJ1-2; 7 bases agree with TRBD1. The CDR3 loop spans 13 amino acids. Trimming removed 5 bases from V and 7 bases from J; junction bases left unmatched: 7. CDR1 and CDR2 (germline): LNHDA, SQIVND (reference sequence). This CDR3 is CASSLRDRVGYTF. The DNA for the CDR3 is TGTGCCAGTAGTTTAAGAGACAGGGTTGGCTACACCTTC.

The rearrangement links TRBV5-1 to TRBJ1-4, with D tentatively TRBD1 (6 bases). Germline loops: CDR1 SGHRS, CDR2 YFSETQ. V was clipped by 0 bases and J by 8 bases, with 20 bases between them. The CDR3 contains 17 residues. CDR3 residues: CASSLDPAGTHGEKLFF. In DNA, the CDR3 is TGCGCCAGCAGCTTGGACCCCGCCGGGACACATGGAGAAAAACTGTTTTTT.

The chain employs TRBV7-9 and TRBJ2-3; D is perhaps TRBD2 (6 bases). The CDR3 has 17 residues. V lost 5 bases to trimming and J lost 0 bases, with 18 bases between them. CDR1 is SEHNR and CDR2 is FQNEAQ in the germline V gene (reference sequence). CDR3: CASSPGGTPVSTDTQYF. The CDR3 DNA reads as TGTGCCAGCAGCCCCGGCGGGACGCCCGTTAGCACAGATACGCAGTATTTT.